A single sample gave rise to the 2 T cell receptor beta chains below, sequenced in a study of control samples from healthy donors and cancer patients. Generated by immunoSEQ multiplex PCR, the TCRdb table keeps only in-frame clones and is missing some. The table records approximately 100,000 clones, roughly 90% of them present only once. The material sequenced was blood. These receptors were taken from a woman in her forties or fifties in good health.

This chain connects TRBV29-1 to TRBJ2-7; possibly TRBD1 for D (7 bases). Trimming removed 4 bases from V and 0 bases from J, with 13 bases in between. Germline V CDR1 and CDR2: SQVTM, ANQGSEA. CDR3 length: 14 residues. The CDR3 bases are TGCAGCGTTGGGGGGGACAGCAGCTCCTACGAGCAGTACTTC. Its translation: CSVGGDSSSYEQYF.

The chain is built from TRBV29-1 and TRBJ2-5, with D possibly being TRBD2 (6 bases). The CDR3 totals 13 residues. The germline V gene has CDR1 SQVTM and CDR2 ANQGSEA. Between the trimmed V and J ends, which lost 3 bases and 9 bases, there was a span of 17 bases. CDR3 sequence: CSVDVDVAGPQYF. CDR3 bases: TGCAGCGTTGATGTCGACGTTGCGGGGCCCCAGTACTTC.